One sample yielded the 22 T cell receptor beta chains listed below, sequenced in a study of cytomegalovirus exposure and HLA in healthy donors. The PCR was carried out with 60 Vbeta primers and 13 Jbeta primers. Generated by immunoSEQ multiplex PCR, the TCRdb table keeps only in-frame clones and is missing some. The table records over 80,000 clones, 78% of them present only once. Sample: PBMCs. These receptors were obtained from a woman in her thirties or forties in good health and CMV-seronegative.

The chain uses TRBV11-1 and TRBJ2-7, with 7 bases fitting TRBD2. This CDR3 region has 13 residues. V shed 8 bases, J shed 5 bases, and the junction held 9 bases outside the gene matches. The germline V gene encodes CDR1 SGHAT and CDR2 FQDESV (reference sequence). CDR3 residues: CASGSAGVNEQYF. The CDR3 DNA sequence: TGTGCCAGCGGTTCGGCGGGAGTAAACGAGCAGTACTTC.

J is TRBJ1-4 and V is TRBV27, with a tentative D call TRBD1 (5 bases). The CDR3 contains 18 residues. The V gene lost 7 bases and the J gene lost 0 bases, with 21 bases spanning the gap. Germline values: CDR1 MNHEY, CDR2 SMNVEV (reference sequence). This chain's CDR3 is CASTSRDRVSATNEKLFF. For the CDR3, the DNA is TGTGCCAGCACCTCGAGAGACAGAGTTTCAGCAACTAATGAAAAACTGTTTTTT. The full variable domain, rest sourced from reference TRBV27 and TRBJ1-4, is EAQVTQNPRYLITVTGKKLTVTCSQNMNHEYMSWYRQDPGLGLRQIYYSMNVEVTDKGDVPEGYKVSRKEKRNFPLILESPSPNQTSLYFCASTSRDRVSATNEKLFFGSGTQLSVL.

The chain employs TRBV6-4 and TRBJ2-1; 7 nucleotides agree with TRBD2. From germline, CDR1 is MRHNA and CDR2 SNTAGT. This CDR3 contains 21 residues. The V and J ends lost 2 bases and 5 bases, in that order; junction bases with no gene match: 24. The CDR3 nucleotides are TGTGCCAGCAGTGACGGACCTAGCGGTTTGGCGTCGGGTTCTGGGCACAATGAGCAGTTCTTC. Encoded protein: CASSDGPSGLASGSGHNEQFF.

J is TRBJ2-1 and V is TRBV28; D unclear. Trimming left V 2 bases short and J 0 bases short, with 14 bases between. In germline, CDR1 is MDHEN, CDR2 SYDVKM. There are 17 residues in the CDR3. This CDR3 is CASSLLGSSTSYNEQFF. The CDR3 region has the DNA TGTGCCAGCAGTTTACTGGGTAGCAGCACCTCCTACAATGAGCAGTTCTTC.

This chain connects TRBV2 to TRBJ1-2; 7 bases are a match to TRBD1. CDR3 length: 13 amino acids. The V gene's germline CDR1 is SNHLY and CDR2 FYNNEI. Trimming cost V 6 bases and J 4 bases; bases outside gene matches: 5. In DNA, the CDR3 is TGTGCCAGCAGCTTAGACAGGGTCTATGGCTACACCTTC. Its protein product is CASSLDRVYGYTF.

This sequence joins TRBV25-1 and TRBJ2-5, with no clear D. Germline CDR1 and CDR2: MGHDK and SYGVNS. Trimming pared 2 bases from V and 1 base from J, leaving 8 bases between. The CDR3 contains 14 residues. CDR3 protein: CASSETVLQETQYF. CDR3 bases: TGTGCCAGCAGTGAAACAGTTCTCCAAGAGACCCAGTACTTC. The complete variable domain, with remaining parts taken from reference TRBV25-1 and TRBJ2-5, reads EADIYQTPRYLVIGTGKKITLECSQTMGHDKMYWYQQDPGMELHLIHYSYGVNSTEKGDLSSESTVSRIRTEHFPLTLESARPSHTSQYLCASSETVLQETQYFGPGTRLLVL.

The chain has TRBV6-1 and TRBJ2-1; 7 positions match TRBD1. Looked up from germline, CDR1 is MNHNS and CDR2 is SASEGT. CDR3 length equals 14 residues. Trimming took 7 bases from V and 7 from J; bases not matched to a gene: 10. The CDR3 nucleotides are TGTGCCAGCATTCGACAGGGATTATGGAATGAGCAGTTCTTC. Protein product: CASIRQGLWNEQFF.

This clone was counted only a few times. This rearrangement joins TRBV7-9 to TRBJ1-4; 9 bases map to TRBD1. CDR1 and CDR2 from the germline V gene are SEHNR and FQNEAQ (reference sequence). This CDR3 region has 15 residues. Germline trimming cut 7 bases from V and 4 bases from J; bases unmatched to any gene: 7. The CDR3 DNA is TGTGCCAGCACCATCCCGGACAGGGGTAATGAAAAACTGTTTTTT. The encoded protein is CASTIPDRGNEKLFF.

V is TRBV27 and J is TRBJ2-5, with 7 bases aligning to TRBD1. Trimming took 5 bases from V and 7 from J; bases not matched to a gene: 10. The length of the CDR3 is 14 residues. The germline gives CDR1 MNHEY, CDR2 SMNVEV (reference sequence). CDR3 region: CASSLDRQGRTQYF. CDR3 nucleotide sequence: TGTGCCAGCAGTCTCGACAGACAGGGAAGGACCCAGTACTTC.

The genes are TRBV30 and TRBJ1-1; 10 bases line up with TRBD1. Trimming at V came to 3 bases and at J to 0 bases, leaving 1 base not matched to a gene. The germline V gene encodes CDR1 GTSNPN and CDR2 SVGIG (reference sequence). This CDR3 comprises 14 residues. CDR3 in amino acids: CAWRGQGMNTEAFF. The CDR3 nucleotides read TGTGCCTGGAGGGGACAGGGGATGAACACTGAAGCTTTCTTT. The complete variable domain, with remaining parts taken from reference TRBV30 and TRBJ1-1, reads SQTIHQWPATLVQPVGSPLSLECTVEGTSNPNLYWYRQAAGRGLQLLFYSVGIGQISSEVPQNLSASRPQDRQFILSSKKLLLSDSGFYLCAWRGQGMNTEAFFGQGTRLTVV.

The chain recombines TRBV18 with TRBJ2-1; 9 nucleotides agree with TRBD2. Germline V gene sequence: CDR1 KGHSH, CDR2 LQKENI. The CDR3 sequence is 19 residues long. V shed 6 bases, J shed 5 bases, and the junction held 20 bases outside the gene matches. CDR3 sequence reads: CASSLKRAGGPSDHNEQFF. In nucleotides, the CDR3 is TGTGCCAGCTCCCTTAAGAGGGCGGGAGGGCCTTCTGATCACAATGAGCAGTTCTTC.

The chain recombines TRBV19 with TRBJ2-6, with D maybe TRBD2 (5 bases). This CDR3 comprises 14 residues. The V gene lost 6 bases and the J gene lost 1 base, with 7 bases spanning the gap. Germline V gene sequence: CDR1 LNHDA, CDR2 SQIVND (reference sequence). This chain's CDR3 is CASRTGSGANVLTF. The CDR3 coding sequence is TGTGCCAGTAGGACGGGATCTGGGGCCAACGTCCTGACTTTC.

CDR3 residues: CASSLGTGRGTDTQYF. The CDR3 DNA follows: TGCGCCAGCAGCTTGGGAACCGGGAGGGGGACAGATACGCAGTATTTT. This chain joins TRBV5-1 and TRBJ2-3; 8 bases line up with TRBD2. This CDR3 region has 16 residues. The V gene's germline CDR1 is SGHRS and CDR2 YFSETQ. V was clipped by 0 bases and J by 3 bases; unmatched bases: 6.

V and J are TRBV6-1 and TRBJ1-2, with TRBD1 as a possible D gene (5 bases). In germline, CDR1 is MNHNS, CDR2 SASEGT. The CDR3 loop spans 15 amino acids. Trimming removed 5 bases at V and 2 bases at J, with 15 bases between. The CDR3 here is CASSRDSFGNYGYTF. CDR3 in DNA: TGTGCCAGCAGTCGGGACTCATTTGGGAACTATGGCTACACCTTC.

This clone has a handful of counts. V gene TRBV6-4 combines with J gene TRBJ2-3, with 7 nucleotides matching TRBD2. V lost 3 bases to trimming and J lost 5 bases; unmatched junction nucleotides: 11. The CDR3 totals 16 residues. CDR1 is MRHNA and CDR2 is SNTAGT in the germline V gene. CDR3 sequence (DNA): TGTGCCAGCAGTGAGGGGTCAACGGGAGGCATAGATACGCAGTATTTT. Translation gives CASSEGSTGGIDTQYF.

This chain joins TRBV7-3 and TRBJ1-2, with 8 bases lining up with TRBD1. CDR3 size: 13 residues. The germline V gene encodes CDR1 SGHTA and CDR2 FQGTGA. The V and J ends lost 2 bases and 9 bases, in that order; junction bases with no gene match: 5. The CDR3 sequence is CASSLGQGARYTF. The CDR3 nucleotides read TGTGCCAGCAGCTTAGGGCAGGGGGCACGCTACACCTTC.

The V gene is TRBV5-4, the J gene TRBJ2-2; D gene ambiguous. The V gene lost 1 base and the J gene lost 1 base, with 11 bases spanning the gap. Germline values: CDR1 SGHNT, CDR2 YYREEE (reference sequence). The CDR3 covers 16 residues. CDR3 region: CASSLNARLNTGELFF. The CDR3 DNA is TGTGCCAGCAGCTTGAACGCCAGATTGAACACCGGGGAGCTGTTTTTT.

This clone was counted between two and nine times. The chain recombines TRBV9 with TRBJ1-4; 7 bases fit TRBD1. With V trimmed by 4 bases and J by 7 bases, 4 bases remained unmatched. This CDR3 has 13 residues. Germline CDR1 reads SGDLS; CDR2 reads YYNGEE. The CDR3 DNA reads as TGTGCCAGCAGCCCCCGGGACAGTGAAAAACTGTTTTTT. It is translated as CASSPRDSEKLFF.

This clone appeared a few times. V gene TRBV6-6 combines with J gene TRBJ2-1; 7 positions agree with TRBD2. The V segment lost 5 bases and the J segment 0 bases; nucleotides outside the gene matches: 7. CDR1 MNHNY and CDR2 SVGAGI come from the germline V gene (reference sequence). CDR3 length: 16 residues. CDR3 DNA sequence: TGTGCCAGCAGTAGGGAAGCGGGAAGCTCCTACAATGAGCAGTTCTTC. Translated: CASSREAGSSYNEQFF.

The V call is TRBV10-3, the J call TRBJ1-5, with unresolved D. The CDR3 has 14 residues. Trimming removed 2 bases at V and 7 bases at J, with 12 bases between. Germline lookup yields CDR1 ENHRY and CDR2 SYGVKD. The CDR3 DNA sequence: TGTGCCATCAGTGAGCGAGAGGGTTGGCAGCCCCAGCATTTT. Amino acids: CAISEREGWQPQHF.

The chain is built from TRBV2 and TRBJ2-1; 8 bases line up with TRBD2. CDR1 is SNHLY and CDR2 is FYNNEI in the germline V gene. This CDR3 is built from 15 residues. J lost 8 bases, V lost 0 bases, and 6 bases had no gene match. The CDR3 DNA is TGTGCCAGCAGTGAAGCGGGACTAGGCCTTGATGAGCAGTTCTTC. Amino acid sequence: CASSEAGLGLDEQFF.

As DNA, the CDR3 is TGTGCCAGTAATTACGGTCGGGGTTACAATCAGCCCCAGCATTTT. This translates into CASNYGRGYNQPQHF. This sequence joins TRBV19 and TRBJ1-5; D uncertain. Germline V gene lookup returns CDR1 LNHDA and CDR2 SQIVND (reference sequence). The CDR3 runs 15 residues. The ends were cut back, 7 bases at V and 3 bases at J, with 16 bases in the middle.